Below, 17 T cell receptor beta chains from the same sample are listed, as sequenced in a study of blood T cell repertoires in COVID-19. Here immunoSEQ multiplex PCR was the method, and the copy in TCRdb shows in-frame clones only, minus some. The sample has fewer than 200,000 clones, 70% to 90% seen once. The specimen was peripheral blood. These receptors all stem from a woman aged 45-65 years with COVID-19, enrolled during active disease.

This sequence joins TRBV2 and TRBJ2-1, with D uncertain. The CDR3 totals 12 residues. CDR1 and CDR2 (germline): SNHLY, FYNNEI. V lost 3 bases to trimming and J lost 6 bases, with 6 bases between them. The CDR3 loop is CASSDWSNEQFF. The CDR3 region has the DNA TGTGCCAGCAGTGACTGGAGCAATGAGCAGTTCTTC.

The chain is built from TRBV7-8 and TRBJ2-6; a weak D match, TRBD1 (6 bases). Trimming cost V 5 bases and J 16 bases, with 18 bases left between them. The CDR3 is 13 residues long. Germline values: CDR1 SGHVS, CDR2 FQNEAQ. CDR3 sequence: CASSRPRQDTLTF. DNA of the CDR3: TGTGCCAGCAGCCGACCTAGACAGGATACGCTGACTTTC.

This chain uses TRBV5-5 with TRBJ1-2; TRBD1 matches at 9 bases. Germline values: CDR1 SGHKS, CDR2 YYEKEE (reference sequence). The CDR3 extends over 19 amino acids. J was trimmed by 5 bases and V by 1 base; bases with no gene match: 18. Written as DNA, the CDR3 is TGTGCCAGCAGCTTGCACCGGACGGGGGGGACAGGGCCAGCTTATGGCTACACCTTC. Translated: CASSLHRTGGTGPAYGYTF. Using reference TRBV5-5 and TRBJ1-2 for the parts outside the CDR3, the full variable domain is DAGVTQSPTHLIKTRGQQVTLRCSPISGHKSVSWYQQVLGQGPQFIFQYYEKEERGRGNFPDRFSARQFPNYSSELNVNALLLGDSALYLCASSLHRTGGTGPAYGYTFGSGTRLTVV.

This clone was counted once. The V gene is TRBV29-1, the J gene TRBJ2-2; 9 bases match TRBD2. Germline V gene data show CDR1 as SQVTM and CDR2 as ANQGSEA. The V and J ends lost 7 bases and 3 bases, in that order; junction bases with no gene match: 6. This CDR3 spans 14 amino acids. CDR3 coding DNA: TGCAGCGGCTGCGGGGGGGCCGACACCGGGGAGCTGTTTTTT. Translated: CSGCGGADTGELFF.

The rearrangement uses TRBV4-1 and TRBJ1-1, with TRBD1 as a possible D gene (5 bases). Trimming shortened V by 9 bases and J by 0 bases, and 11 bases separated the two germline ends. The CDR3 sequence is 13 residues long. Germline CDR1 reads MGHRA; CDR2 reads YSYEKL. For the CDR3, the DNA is TGCGCCAGTGGTAGGGGATTGAACACTGAAGCTTTCTTT. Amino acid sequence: CASGRGLNTEAFF.

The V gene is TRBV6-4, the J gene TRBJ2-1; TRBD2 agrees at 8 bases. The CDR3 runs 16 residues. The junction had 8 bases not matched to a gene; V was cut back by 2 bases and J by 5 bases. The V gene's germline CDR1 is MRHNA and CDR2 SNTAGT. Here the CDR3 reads CASSDGAGAPHNEQFF. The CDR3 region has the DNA TGTGCCAGCAGTGACGGAGCGGGGGCCCCGCACAATGAGCAGTTCTTC.

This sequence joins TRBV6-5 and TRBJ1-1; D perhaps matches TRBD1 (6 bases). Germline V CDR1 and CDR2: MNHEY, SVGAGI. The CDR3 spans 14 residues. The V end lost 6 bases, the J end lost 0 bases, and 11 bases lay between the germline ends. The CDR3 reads CASRETGLNTEAFF. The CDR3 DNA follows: TGTGCCAGCAGGGAGACAGGACTGAACACTGAAGCTTTCTTT.

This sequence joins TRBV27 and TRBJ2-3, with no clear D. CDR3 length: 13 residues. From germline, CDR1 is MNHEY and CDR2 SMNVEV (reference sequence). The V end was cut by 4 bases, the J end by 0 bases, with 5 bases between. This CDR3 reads CASSSSSTDTQYF. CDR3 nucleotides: TGTGCCAGCAGTTCCTCTAGCACAGATACGCAGTATTTT.

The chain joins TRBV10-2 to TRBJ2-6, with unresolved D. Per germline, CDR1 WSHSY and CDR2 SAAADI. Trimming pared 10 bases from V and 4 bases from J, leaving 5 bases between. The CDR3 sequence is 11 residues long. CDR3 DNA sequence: TGCGCCACCTTCGGGGCCAACGTCCTGACTTTC. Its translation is CATFGANVLTF.

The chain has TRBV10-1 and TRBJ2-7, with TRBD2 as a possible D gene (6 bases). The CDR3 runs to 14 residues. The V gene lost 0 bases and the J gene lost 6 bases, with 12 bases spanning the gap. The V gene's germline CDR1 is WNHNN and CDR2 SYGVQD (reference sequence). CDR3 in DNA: TGCGCCAGCAGTGAGTCGGGGGGAACGGGCGAGCAGTACTTC. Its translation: CASSESGGTGEQYF.

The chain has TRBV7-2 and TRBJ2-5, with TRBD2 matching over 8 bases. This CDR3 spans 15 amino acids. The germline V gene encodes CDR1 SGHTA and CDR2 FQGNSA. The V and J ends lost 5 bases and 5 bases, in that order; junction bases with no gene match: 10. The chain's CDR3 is CASSPHGRGPETQYF. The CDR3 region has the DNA TGTGCCAGCAGCCCCCACGGGAGGGGCCCTGAGACCCAGTACTTC.

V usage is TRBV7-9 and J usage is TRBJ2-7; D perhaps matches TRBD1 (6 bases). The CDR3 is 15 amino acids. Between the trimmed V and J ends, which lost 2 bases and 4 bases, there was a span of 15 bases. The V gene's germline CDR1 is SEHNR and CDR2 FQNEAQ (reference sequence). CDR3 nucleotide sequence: TGTGCCAGCAGCTTACCGGGCCAGGGGATTTACGAGCAGTACTTC. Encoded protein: CASSLPGQGIYEQYF. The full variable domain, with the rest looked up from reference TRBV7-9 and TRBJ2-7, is DTGVSQNPRHKITKRGQNVTFRCDPISEHNRLYWYRQTLGQGPEFLTYFQNEAQLEKSRLLSDRFSAERPKGSFSTLEIQRTEQGDSAMYLCASSLPGQGIYEQYFGPGTRLTVT.

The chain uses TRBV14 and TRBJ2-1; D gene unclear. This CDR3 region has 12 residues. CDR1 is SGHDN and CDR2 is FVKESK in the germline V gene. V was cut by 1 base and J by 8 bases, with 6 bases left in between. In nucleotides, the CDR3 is TGTGCCAGCAGCCAAGCGTCCCATGAGCAGTTCTTC. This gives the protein CASSQASHEQFF.

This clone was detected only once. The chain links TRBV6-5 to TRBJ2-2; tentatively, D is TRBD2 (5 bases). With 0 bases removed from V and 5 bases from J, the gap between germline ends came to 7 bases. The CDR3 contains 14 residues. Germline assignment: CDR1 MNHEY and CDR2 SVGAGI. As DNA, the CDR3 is TGTGCCAGCAGTTACTCTCCGGGGACCGGGGAGCTGTTTTTT. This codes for CASSYSPGTGELFF.

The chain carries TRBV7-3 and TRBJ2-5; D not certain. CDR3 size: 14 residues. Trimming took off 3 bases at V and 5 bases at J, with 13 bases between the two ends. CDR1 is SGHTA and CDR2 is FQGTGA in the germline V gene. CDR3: CASSLWVGEETQYF. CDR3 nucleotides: TGTGCCAGCAGCTTGTGGGTCGGAGAGGAGACCCAGTACTTC.

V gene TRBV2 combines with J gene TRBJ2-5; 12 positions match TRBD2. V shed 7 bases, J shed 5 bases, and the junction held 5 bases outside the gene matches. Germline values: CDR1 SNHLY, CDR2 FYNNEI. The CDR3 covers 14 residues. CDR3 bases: TGTGCCAGCAAGCTAGCGGGGGGGCCGGAGACCCAGTACTTC. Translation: CASKLAGGPETQYF.

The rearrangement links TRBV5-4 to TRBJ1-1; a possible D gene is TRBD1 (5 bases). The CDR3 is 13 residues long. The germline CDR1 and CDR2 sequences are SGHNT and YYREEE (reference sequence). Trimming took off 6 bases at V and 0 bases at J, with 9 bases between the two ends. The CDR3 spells CASTPGMNTEAFF. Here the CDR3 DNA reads TGTGCCAGCACTCCAGGGATGAACACTGAAGCTTTCTTT.